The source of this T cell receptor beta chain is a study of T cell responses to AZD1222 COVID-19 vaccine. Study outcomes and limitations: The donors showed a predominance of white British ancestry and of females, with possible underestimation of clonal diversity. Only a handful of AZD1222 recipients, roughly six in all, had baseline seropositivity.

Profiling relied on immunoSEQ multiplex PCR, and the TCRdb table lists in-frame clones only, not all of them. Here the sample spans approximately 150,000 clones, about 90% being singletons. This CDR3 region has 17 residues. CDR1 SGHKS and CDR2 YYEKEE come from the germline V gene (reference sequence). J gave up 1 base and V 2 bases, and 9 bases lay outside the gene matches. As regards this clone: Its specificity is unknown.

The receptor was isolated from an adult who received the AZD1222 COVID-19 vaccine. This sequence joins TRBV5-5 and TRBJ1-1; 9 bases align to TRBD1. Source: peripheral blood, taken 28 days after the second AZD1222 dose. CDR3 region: CASSFVPSGQGNTEAFF. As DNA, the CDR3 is TGTGCCAGCAGCTTCGTTCCGTCGGGACAGGGGAACACTGAAGCTTTCTTT.